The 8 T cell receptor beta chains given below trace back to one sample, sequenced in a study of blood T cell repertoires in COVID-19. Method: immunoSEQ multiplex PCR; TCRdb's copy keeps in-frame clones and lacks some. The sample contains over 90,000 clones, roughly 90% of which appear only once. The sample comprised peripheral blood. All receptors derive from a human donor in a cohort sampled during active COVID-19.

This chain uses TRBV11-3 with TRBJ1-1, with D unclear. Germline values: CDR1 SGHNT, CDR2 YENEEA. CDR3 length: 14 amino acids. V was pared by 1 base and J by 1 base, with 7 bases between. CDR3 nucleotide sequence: TGTGCCAGCAGCTTAGGACGGGGGAACACTGAAGCTTTCTTT. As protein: CASSLGRGNTEAFF.

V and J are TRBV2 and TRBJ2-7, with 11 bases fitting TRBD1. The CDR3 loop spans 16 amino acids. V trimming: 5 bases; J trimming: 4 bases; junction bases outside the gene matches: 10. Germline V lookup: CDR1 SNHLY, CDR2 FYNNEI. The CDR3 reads CASSQKRTGGFYEQYF. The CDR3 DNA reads TGTGCCAGCAGTCAGAAACGGACAGGGGGCTTTTACGAGCAGTACTTC.

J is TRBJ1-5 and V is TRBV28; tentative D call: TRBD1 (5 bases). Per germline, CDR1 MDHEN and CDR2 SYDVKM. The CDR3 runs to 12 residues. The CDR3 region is CGARQGGQPQHF. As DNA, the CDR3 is TGTGGGGCGAGGCAGGGAGGTCAGCCCCAGCATTTT.

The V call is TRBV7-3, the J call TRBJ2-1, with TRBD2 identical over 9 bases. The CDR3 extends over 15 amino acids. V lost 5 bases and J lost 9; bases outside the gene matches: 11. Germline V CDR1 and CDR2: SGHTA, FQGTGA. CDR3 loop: CASSRVAGGPAEQFF. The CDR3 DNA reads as TGTGCCAGCAGCCGGGTGGCGGGGGGGCCCGCTGAGCAGTTCTTC.

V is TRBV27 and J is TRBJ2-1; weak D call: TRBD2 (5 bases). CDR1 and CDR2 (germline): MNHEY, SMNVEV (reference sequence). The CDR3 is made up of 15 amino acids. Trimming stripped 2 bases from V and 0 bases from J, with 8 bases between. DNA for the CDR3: TGTGCCAGCAGTTTACAGCGGAGCTCCTACAATGAGCAGTTCTTC. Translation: CASSLQRSSYNEQFF.

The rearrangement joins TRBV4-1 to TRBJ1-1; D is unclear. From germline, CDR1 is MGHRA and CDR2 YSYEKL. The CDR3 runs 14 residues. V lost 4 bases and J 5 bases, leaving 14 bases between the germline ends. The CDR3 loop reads CASSLATEATEAFF. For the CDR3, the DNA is TGCGCCAGCAGCCTCGCTACCGAAGCAACTGAAGCTTTCTTT.

The CDR3 is CASSLEWGLRGTEAFF. The CDR3 DNA is TGTGCCAGCAGCTTAGAATGGGGCCTCCGCGGCACTGAAGCTTTCTTT. This chain uses TRBV11-2 with TRBJ1-1, with a weak D call TRBD1 (5 bases). Trimming left V 0 bases short and J 4 bases short, with 15 bases between. There are 16 residues in the CDR3. Germline-derived CDR1 and CDR2 are SGHAT and FQNNGV.

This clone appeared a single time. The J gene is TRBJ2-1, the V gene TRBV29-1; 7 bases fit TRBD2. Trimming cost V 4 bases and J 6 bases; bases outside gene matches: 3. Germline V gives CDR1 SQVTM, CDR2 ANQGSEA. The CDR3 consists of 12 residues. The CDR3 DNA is TGCAGCGTTGGTTCTAGCGGCAATGAGCAGTTCTTC. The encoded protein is CSVGSSGNEQFF.